This T cell receptor beta chain emerged from a study of shared clonotypes between healthy human individuals. Study-level findings and limits: In general, naive subsets displayed greater estimated richness than memory subsets did.

A word on this clone: Its antigen is unknown.

Each cell subset's genomic DNA was divided evenly among several immunoSEQ plates. Under the authors' procedure: ImmunoSEQ supplied junction-only sequences lacking quality scores, so filtering was different. The method was immunoSEQ multiplex PCR; TCRdb's version includes in-frame clones alone and lacks a portion of them. For V, J and clone size, that table is used; D and trimming come from the DNA. This sample carries approximately 2.3 million clones, roughly 93% of them seen once, and the ten largest clones take under 0.45%. Sequenced material: naive CD4+ T cells from PBMCs. This sample's subset: CD45RA+ positively selected. The sequence derives from a man aged 18 to 30 in good health. Some clones in this sample may be carry-over from other donors' samples.

As DNA, the CDR3 is TGCGCCAGTAGCGGCAGAGAGACAGGGGATTTAGAGACCCAGTACTTC. This translates into CASSGRETGDLETQYF. The chain links TRBV10-1 to TRBJ2-5, with 8 positions matching TRBD1. V lost 9 bases, J lost 4 bases, and 16 bases stayed unmatched. The CDR3 covers 16 residues. Germline values: CDR1 WNHNN, CDR2 SYGVQD (reference sequence).